What follows describes a single TCR beta chain. The CDR3 runs 15 residues. The J segment lost 1 base and the V segment lost 5 bases, leaving 6 bases of the junction unmatched. Germline-derived CDR1 and CDR2 are SNHLY and FYNNEI. TCRdb's copy holds only in-frame clones and misses some; the assay was immunoSEQ multiplex PCR. The sample carries approximately 140,000 clones, about 84% recorded once. The source of the sample is a study of blood T cell repertoires in COVID-19. The clonotype comes from a woman aged 80 or older in a cohort sampled during active or convalescent COVID-19. Sequencing was done on a sample of peripheral blood. This sequence joins TRBV2 and TRBJ1-1; TRBD1 matches 8 bases. CDR3 amino acids: CASSSRQGKNTEAFF. The CDR3 coding sequence is TGTGCCAGCAGTTCACGACAGGGGAAGAACACTGAAGCTTTCTTT.